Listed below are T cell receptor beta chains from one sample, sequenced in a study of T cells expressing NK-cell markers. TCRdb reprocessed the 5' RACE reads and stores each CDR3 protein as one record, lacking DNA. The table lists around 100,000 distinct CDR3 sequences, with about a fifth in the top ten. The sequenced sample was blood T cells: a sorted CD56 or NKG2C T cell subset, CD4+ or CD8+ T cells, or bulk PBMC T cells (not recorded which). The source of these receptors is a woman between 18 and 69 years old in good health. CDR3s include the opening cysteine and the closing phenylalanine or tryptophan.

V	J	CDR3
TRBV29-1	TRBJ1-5	CSVGGDQPQHF
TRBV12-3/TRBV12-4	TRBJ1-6	CASSDRTNSPLHF
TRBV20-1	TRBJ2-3	CSARTPSGPDTDTQYF
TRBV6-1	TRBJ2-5	CASSPRWGLDQETQYF
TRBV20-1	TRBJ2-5	CSARALRLAGQETQYF
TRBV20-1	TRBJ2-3	CSADTGGRDTQYF
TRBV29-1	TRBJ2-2	CSVVLGEVGELFF
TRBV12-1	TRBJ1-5	CASRSGDQPQHF
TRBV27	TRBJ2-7	CASSGGVRTYEQYF
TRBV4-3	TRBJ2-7	CASSQDLQREGRGYEQYF
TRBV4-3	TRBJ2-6	CASAPAGGANVLTF
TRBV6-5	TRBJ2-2	CASSYSDRQFANTGELFF
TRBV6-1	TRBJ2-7	CASSPGNNAYEQYF
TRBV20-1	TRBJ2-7	CSARAPGVAGVLLLAQYF
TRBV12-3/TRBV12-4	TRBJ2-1	CASSSLLAGGSGNEQFF
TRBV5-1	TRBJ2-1	CASRLADSSYNEQFF
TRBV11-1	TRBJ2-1	CASSLEVFRLAGHEQFF
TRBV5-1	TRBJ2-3	CASSRSMGDTQYF
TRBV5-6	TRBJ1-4	CASSTVRGEEKLFF
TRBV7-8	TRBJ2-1	CASSRPSSYNEQFF
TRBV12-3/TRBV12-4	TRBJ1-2	CASSPRAGGTGYTF
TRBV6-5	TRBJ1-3	CASSYSGVNSGNTIYF
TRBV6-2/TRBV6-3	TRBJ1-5	CASRPAQTGPAPQHF
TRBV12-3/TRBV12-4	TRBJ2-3	CASSLAPLADTDTQYF
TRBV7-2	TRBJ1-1	CASLHILTREAFF
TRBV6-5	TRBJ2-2	CASSYRGSTSGRVAGELFF
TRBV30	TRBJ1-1	CAWSPGGEAFF
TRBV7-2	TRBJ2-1	CASSLVTSSYNEQFF
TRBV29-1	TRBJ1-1	CSVAGAGGANTEAFF
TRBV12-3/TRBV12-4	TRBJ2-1	CASSLYSGNEQFF
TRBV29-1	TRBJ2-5	CSVEIAGEQETQYF
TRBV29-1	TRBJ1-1	CSARGNTEAFF
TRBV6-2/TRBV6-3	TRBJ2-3	CASSSRRAAGVPYTDTQYF
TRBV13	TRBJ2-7	CASSSIAGAYEQYF
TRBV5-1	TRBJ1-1	CASSLGQGAKGTEAFF
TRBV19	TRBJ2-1	CASSIDPGGYNEQFF
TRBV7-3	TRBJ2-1	CASSLMPGPQNNEQFF
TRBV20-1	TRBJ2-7	CSARGEGTGLFSGEQYF
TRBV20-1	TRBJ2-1	CSAPLAGGPNERFF
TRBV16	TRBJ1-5	CASRLGGGHQPQHF
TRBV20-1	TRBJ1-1	CSASVGGPEAFF
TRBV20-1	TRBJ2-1	CSGRTGGHEQFF
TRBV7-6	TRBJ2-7	CASSRGQGTYEQYF
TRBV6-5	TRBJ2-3	CASSYSLAGGPRGLDTQYF
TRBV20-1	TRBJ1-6	CSGQGTSYNSPLHF
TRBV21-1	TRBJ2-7	CASSEEGRPSYEQYF
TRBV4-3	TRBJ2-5	CASSQDLGGAPFRETQYF
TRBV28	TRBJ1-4	CASSLSRRGGKLFF
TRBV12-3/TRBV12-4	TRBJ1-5	CASTRGGQPQHF
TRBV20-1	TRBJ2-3	CSASLDGTGTDTQYF
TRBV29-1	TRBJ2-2	CSVDDRWTGELFF